The 14 T cell receptor beta chains below all came from one sample that was sequenced in a study of beta chain features in type 1 diabetes. No antigen has been assigned to these receptors. Expressed TCRB transcripts were sequenced, since all the RNA that had been isolated was reverse transcribed. Sequenced by immunoSEQ multiplex PCR; TCRdb stores in-frame clones only, minus some. The table shows more than 250,000 clones, with around 21% occurring only once. Overall study results and limits: Researchers report that Type 1 diabetes patients had moderately but significantly shorter TCRB CDR3s across all four CD4+ subsets.

Sequencing was done on a sample of naive CD4+ T cells from blood. The receptor set was obtained from a woman between 40 and 55 years old with type 1 diabetes.

This clone was observed a few times. This chain links TRBV7-9 with TRBJ1-4; 8 bases align to TRBD1. Germline lookup yields CDR1 SEHNR and CDR2 FQNEAQ (reference sequence). V gave up 1 base and J gave up 8 bases; unmatched junction bases: 3. The CDR3 covers 14 residues. Here the CDR3 reads CASSLEQGGEKLFF. The CDR3 coding sequence is TGTGCCAGCAGCTTAGAACAGGGGGGCGAAAAACTGTTTTTT.

This clone was found a few times. The chain couples TRBV5-5 to TRBJ2-3; no clear D gene. This CDR3 region has 15 residues. The germline CDR1 and CDR2 sequences are SGHKS and YYEKEE (reference sequence). With 0 bases removed from V and 0 bases from J, the gap between germline ends came to 8 bases. The CDR3 coding sequence is TGTGCCAGCAGCTTGGAGACCGGGAGCACAGATACGCAGTATTTT. It translates to CASSLETGSTDTQYF.

Remarks on this clone: The identical CDR3 is also encoded by other nucleotide sequences in the sample. The V call is TRBV30, the J call TRBJ2-1; D unresolved. The CDR3 consists of 11 residues. The germline V and J ends were trimmed by 4 bases and 6 bases, with 7 bases remaining between them. Germline CDR1 is GTSNPN and CDR2 is SVGIG (reference sequence). The CDR3 DNA reads as TGTGCCTGGACAGGTCGCAATGAGCAGTTCTTC. It codes for CAWTGRNEQFF.

This chain connects TRBV18 to TRBJ1-1, with 7 bases matching TRBD1. This CDR3 region has 15 residues. With 3 bases clipped from V and 4 bases from J, the junction kept 8 bases outside the gene matches. Germline V gene lookup returns CDR1 KGHSH and CDR2 LQKENI. The CDR3 reads CASSPLDRAGTEAFF. The DNA of the CDR3 is TGTGCCAGCTCACCTCTTGACAGGGCTGGCACTGAAGCTTTCTTT.

The chain joins TRBV7-2 to TRBJ2-3; D is unclear. CDR3 length: 16 residues. CDR1 and CDR2 from the germline V gene are SGHTA and FQGNSA. The V and J ends lost 5 bases and 2 bases respectively, with 17 bases between them. The CDR3 region has the DNA TGTGCCAGCAGCCCTTACGGTCCAACCTACACAGATACGCAGTATTTT. It yields the protein CASSPYGPTYTDTQYF.

This clone has more than one count but fewer than ten. V gene TRBV7-9 combines with J gene TRBJ2-5; D is possibly TRBD1 (6 bases). Trimming removed 1 base from V and 4 bases from J, with 16 bases in between. The CDR3 length is 16 residues. Germline V lookup: CDR1 SEHNR, CDR2 FQNEAQ (reference sequence). CDR3: CASSLGQGQSRETQYF. The CDR3 DNA reads as TGTGCCAGCAGCTTAGGGCAAGGACAGAGCAGAGAGACCCAGTACTTC.

In its sample, this clone was seen a few times. This chain joins TRBV29-1 and TRBJ2-2; 10 bases are shared with TRBD2. The CDR3 spans 13 residues. J lost 3 bases, V lost 5 bases, and 0 bases had no gene match. The germline V gene encodes CDR1 SQVTM and CDR2 ANQGSEA. The CDR3 bases are TGCAGCGTTACTAGCGGGGACACCGGGGAGCTGTTTTTT. Translation: CSVTSGDTGELFF.

The chain has TRBV9 and TRBJ2-7; TRBD1 matches 7 bases. CDR1 and CDR2 from the germline V gene are SGDLS and YYNGEE. After removal of 4 bases from V and 6 bases from J, the junction contained 10 bases not matched to a gene. The CDR3 sequence is 14 residues long. The CDR3 loop is CASSSRQGTGEQYF. The CDR3 DNA reads as TGTGCCAGCAGCTCTAGACAGGGTACCGGCGAGCAGTACTTC.

This clone was seen only a few times. This rearrangement joins TRBV11-1 to TRBJ2-7; the match to TRBD1 covers 9 bases. From germline, CDR1 is SGHAT and CDR2 FQDESV (reference sequence). With V trimmed by 1 base and J by 6 bases, 7 bases remained unmatched. The CDR3 runs to 15 residues. The CDR3 DNA reads TGTGCCAGCAGCTTAGTACGACAGGGGGTTCTCGAGCAGTACTTC. This sequence encodes CASSLVRQGVLEQYF.

This clone was detected a few times. The gene calls are TRBV29-1 and TRBJ1-2; D is perhaps TRBD1 (5 bases). Germline V gene sequence: CDR1 SQVTM, CDR2 ANQGSEA. CDR3 length equals 12 residues. V lost 4 bases, J lost 7 bases, and 13 bases lay in between. CDR3 bases: TGCAGCGTTGGTGGGCAGGGCAGTGGCTACACCTTC. Its translation is CSVGGQGSGYTF. Full variable domain (missing parts from reference TRBV29-1 and TRBJ1-2): SAVISQKPSRDICQRGTSLTIQCQVDSQVTMMFWYRQQPGQSLTLIATANQGSEATYESGFVIDKFPISRPNLTFSTLTVSNMSPEDSSIYLCSVGGQGSGYTFGSGTRLTVV.

The chain is built from TRBV7-3 and TRBJ2-7; 14 bases line up with TRBD2. Unmatched junction bases numbered 7, after V lost 5 bases and J lost 7 bases. Germline CDR1 reads SGHTA; CDR2 reads FQGTGA. CDR3 length: 15 residues. CDR3 DNA: TGTGCCAGCAGCCTGGGGACTAGCGGGAGTACGGAGCAGTACTTC. The encoded protein is CASSLGTSGSTEQYF.

The chain recombines TRBV7-9 with TRBJ2-7; D is possibly TRBD2 (6 bases). Germline V CDR1 and CDR2: SEHNR, FQNEAQ (reference sequence). The V gene lost 3 bases and the J gene lost 4 bases, with 13 bases spanning the gap. The CDR3 has 14 residues. The DNA for the CDR3 is TGTGCCAGCAGCTTTGGGACTCCGGAGTACGAGCAGTACTTC. As protein: CASSFGTPEYEQYF.

The V and J genes are TRBV7-9 and TRBJ2-5, with TRBD2 matching 8 bases. This CDR3 region has 14 residues. Germline V CDR1 and CDR2: SEHNR, FQNEAQ (reference sequence). Trimming at V came to 0 bases and at J to 4 bases, leaving 1 base not matched to a gene. CDR3 nucleotides: TGTGCCAGCAGCTTAGCTAGCGGGATAGAGACCCAGTACTTC. Translated: CASSLASGIETQYF.

This clone was detected only a few times. The chain employs TRBV6-5 and TRBJ2-7, with D perhaps TRBD1 (5 bases). The CDR3 loop spans 15 amino acids. V was clipped by 0 bases and J by 3 bases, with 12 bases between them. Germline CDR1 and CDR2: MNHEY and SVGAGI. In nucleotides, the CDR3 is TGTGCCAGCAGTTACTCGCCGGACACTTACTACGAGCAGTACTTC. Translating it yields CASSYSPDTYYEQYF.